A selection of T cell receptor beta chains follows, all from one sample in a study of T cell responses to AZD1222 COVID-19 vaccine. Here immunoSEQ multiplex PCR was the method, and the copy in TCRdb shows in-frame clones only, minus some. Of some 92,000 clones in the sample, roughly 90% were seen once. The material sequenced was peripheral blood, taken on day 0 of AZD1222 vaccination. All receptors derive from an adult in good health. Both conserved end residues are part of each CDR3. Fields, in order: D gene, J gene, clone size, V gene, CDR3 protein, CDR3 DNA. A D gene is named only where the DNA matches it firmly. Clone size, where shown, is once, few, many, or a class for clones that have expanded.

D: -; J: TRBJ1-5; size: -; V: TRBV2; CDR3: CASSDVPPTGLNHWPQHF; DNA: TGTGCCAGCAGTGATGTCCCACCGACAGGCTTGAACCATTGGCCCCAGCATTTT
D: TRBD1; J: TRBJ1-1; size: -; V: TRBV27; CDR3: CASRVDRGLRGNTEAFF; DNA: TGTGCCAGCAGGGTGGACAGGGGGCTACGTGGGAACACTGAAGCTTTCTTT
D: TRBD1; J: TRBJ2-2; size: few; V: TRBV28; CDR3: CASTSGQGDTGELFF; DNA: TGTGCCAGCACCTCGGGGCAGGGGGACACCGGGGAGCTGTTTTTT
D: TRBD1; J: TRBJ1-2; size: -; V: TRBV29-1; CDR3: CSVMTGGSSYTF; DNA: TGCAGCGTTATGACAGGGGGGAGTAGCTACACCTTC
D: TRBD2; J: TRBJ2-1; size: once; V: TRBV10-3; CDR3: CAISDPGLAGVNEQFF; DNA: TGTGCCATCAGTGACCCGGGACTAGCGGGAGTCAATGAGCAGTTCTTC
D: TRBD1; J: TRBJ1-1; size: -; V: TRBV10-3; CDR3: CAISESMADQTGGNTEAFF; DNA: TGTGCCATCAGTGAGTCGATGGCGGACCAGACAGGGGGGAACACTGAAGCTTTCTTT
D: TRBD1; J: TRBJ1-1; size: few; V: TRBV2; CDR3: CASKGQVNTEAFF; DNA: TGTGCCAGCAAGGGACAGGTGAACACTGAAGCTTTCTTT
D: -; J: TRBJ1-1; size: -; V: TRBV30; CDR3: CACTRANTEAFF; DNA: TGTGCCTGTACTAGAGCGAACACTGAAGCTTTCTTT
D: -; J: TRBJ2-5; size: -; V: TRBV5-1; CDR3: CASSLQSETQYF; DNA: TGCGCCAGCAGCTTACAGTCCGAGACCCAGTACTTC
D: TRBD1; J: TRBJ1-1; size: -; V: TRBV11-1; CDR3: CASSLDLGQGASEAFF; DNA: TGTGCCAGCAGCTTAGACCTTGGACAGGGGGCATCTGAAGCTTTCTTT
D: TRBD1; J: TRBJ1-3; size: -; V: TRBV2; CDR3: CASSDVTGTGNTIYF; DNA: TGTGCCAGCAGTGATGTGACAGGGACTGGAAACACCATATATTTT
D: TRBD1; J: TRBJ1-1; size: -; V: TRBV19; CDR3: CASSRQGMNTEAFF; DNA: TGTGCCAGTAGCCGACAGGGTATGAACACTGAAGCTTTCTTT
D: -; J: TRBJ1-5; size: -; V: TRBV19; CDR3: CASSIAPVYGLNSNQPQHF; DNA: TGTGCCAGTAGTATAGCCCCCGTCTACGGGCTAAATAGCAATCAGCCCCAGCATTTT
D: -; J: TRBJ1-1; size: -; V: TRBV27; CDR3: CASSFDRSNTEAFF; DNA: TGTGCCAGCAGTTTTGACCGGTCGAACACTGAAGCTTTCTTT
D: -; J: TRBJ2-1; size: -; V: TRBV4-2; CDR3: CASSQEGLNEQFF; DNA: TGTGCCAGCAGCCAAGAAGGACTCAATGAGCAGTTCTTC
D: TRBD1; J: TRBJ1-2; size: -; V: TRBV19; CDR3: CASSMDRGGYTF; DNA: TGTGCCAGTAGTATGGACAGGGGTGGCTACACCTTC
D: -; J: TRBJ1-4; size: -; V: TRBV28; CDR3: CASSSGNSDEKLFF; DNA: TGTGCCAGCAGTTCTGGCAATTCAGACGAAAAACTGTTTTTT
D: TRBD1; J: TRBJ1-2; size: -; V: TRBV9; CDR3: CASSVGGQGAYGYTF; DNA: TGTGCCAGCAGCGTAGGGGGGCAGGGGGCGTATGGCTACACCTTC
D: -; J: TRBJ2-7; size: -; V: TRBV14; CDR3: CASSQASRDSSYEQYF; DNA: TGTGCCAGCAGCCAAGCGTCCCGGGACTCTTCCTACGAGCAGTACTTC
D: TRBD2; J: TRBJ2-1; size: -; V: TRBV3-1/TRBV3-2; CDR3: CASSQALAGGGIYNEQFF; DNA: TGTGCCAGCAGCCAAGCACTAGCGGGAGGGGGGATCTACAATGAGCAGTTCTTC
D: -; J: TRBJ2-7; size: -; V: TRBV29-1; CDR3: CSVMRVEGFEQYF; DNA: TGCAGCGTTATGAGGGTAGAGGGGTTCGAGCAGTACTTC
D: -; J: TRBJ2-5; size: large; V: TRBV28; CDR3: CASSLKGSQDQETQYF; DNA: TGTGCCAGCAGTTTAAAGGGCTCCCAGGACCAAGAGACCCAGTACTTC
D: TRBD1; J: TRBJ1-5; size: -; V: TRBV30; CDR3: CAWSVTGRNQPQHF; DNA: TGTGCCTGGAGTGTGACAGGGAGGAATCAGCCCCAGCATTTT
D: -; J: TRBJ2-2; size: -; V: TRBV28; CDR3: CASSLWAGLFTGELFF; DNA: TGTGCCAGCAGTCTCTGGGCTGGTTTGTTTACCGGGGAGCTGTTTTTT
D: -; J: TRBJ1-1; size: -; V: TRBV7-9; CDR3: CASSQLGDNRVFF; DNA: TGTGCCAGCAGCCAACTAGGGGACAACCGTGTTTTCTTT
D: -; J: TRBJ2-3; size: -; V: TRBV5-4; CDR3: CASSLPQSARSTDTQYF; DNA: TGTGCCAGCAGCCTCCCGCAGAGCGCACGATCCACAGATACGCAGTATTTT
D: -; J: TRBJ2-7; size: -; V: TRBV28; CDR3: CACNSRSRSSYEQYF; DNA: TGTGCCTGCAATAGCCGATCCCGGAGCTCCTACGAGCAGTACTTC
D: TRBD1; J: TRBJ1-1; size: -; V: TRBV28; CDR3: CASRTGGTEAFF; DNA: TGTGCCAGCCGTACAGGGGGCACTGAAGCTTTCTTT
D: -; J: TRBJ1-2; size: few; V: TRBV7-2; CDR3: CASSLEAGVGLNGYTF; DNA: TGTGCCAGCAGCCTCGAGGCGGGAGTCGGGTTGAATGGCTACACCTTC
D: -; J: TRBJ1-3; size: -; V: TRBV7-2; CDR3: CASSLSRAGNTIYF; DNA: TGTGCCAGCAGCTTAAGCAGGGCTGGAAACACCATATATTTT
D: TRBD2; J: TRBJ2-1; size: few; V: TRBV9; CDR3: CASSVDPGRAYNEQFF; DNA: TGTGCCAGCAGCGTAGATCCCGGGAGGGCCTACAATGAGCAGTTCTTC
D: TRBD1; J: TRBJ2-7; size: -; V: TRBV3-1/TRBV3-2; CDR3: CASSQIRTGLYEQYF; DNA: TGTGCCAGCAGCCAGATTCGGACAGGCCTCTACGAGCAGTACTTC
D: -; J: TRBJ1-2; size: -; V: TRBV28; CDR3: CASSLMGVGYTF; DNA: TGTGCCAGCAGTTTAATGGGGGTTGGCTACACCTTC
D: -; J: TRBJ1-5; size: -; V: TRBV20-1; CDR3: CSASDPNARRGGNQPQHF; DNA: TGCAGTGCTAGTGATCCCAACGCCCGCAGGGGTGGCAATCAGCCCCAGCATTTT
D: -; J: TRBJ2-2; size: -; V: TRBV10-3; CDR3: CAISKTTGTGELFF; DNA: TGTGCCATCAGCAAGACTACAGGGACCGGGGAGCTGTTTTTT
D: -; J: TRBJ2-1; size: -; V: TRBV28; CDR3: CASSSRPEQFF; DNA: TGTGCCAGCAGTTCCAGGCCAGAGCAGTTCTTC
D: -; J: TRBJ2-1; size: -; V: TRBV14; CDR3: CASSQDFEQFF; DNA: TGTGCCAGCAGCCAAGATTTTGAGCAGTTCTTC
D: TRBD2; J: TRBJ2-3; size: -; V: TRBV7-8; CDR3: CASSLKSQSGREADTQYF; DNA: TGTGCCAGCAGCTTAAAAAGCCAGAGCGGGAGGGAGGCAGATACGCAGTATTTT
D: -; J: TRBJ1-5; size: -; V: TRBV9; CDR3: CASSVGPEGPQHF; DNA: TGTGCCAGCAGCGTAGGGCCGGAGGGGCCCCAGCATTTT
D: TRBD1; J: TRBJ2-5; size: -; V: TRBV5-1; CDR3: CASSRTGEETQYF; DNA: TGCGCCAGCAGCAGGACAGGGGAAGAGACCCAGTACTTC
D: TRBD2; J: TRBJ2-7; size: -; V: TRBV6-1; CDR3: CASSAASGGEDYEQYF; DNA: TGTGCCAGCAGTGCCGCGAGCGGGGGTGAGGACTACGAGCAGTACTTC
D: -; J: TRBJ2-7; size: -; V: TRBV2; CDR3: CASRDSPPNEQYF; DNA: TGTGCCAGCAGGGACTCCCCCCCCAACGAGCAGTACTTC
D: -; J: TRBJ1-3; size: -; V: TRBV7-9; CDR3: CASQEVGNSGNTIYF; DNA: TGTGCCAGCCAGGAAGTTGGCAACTCTGGAAACACCATATATTTT
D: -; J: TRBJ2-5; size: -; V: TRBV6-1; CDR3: CASSEAWAGFVGSSAQETQYF; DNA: TGTGCCAGCAGTGAAGCCTGGGCCGGTTTCGTGGGGAGTTCGGCCCAAGAGACCCAGTACTTC
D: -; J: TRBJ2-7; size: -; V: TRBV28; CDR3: CASSLGGGPGKYF; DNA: TGTGCCAGCAGTTTAGGTGGGGGACCTGGAAAGTACTTC
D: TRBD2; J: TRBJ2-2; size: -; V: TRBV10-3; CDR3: CAISESPSTSVNTGELFF; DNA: TGTGCCATCAGTGAGTCCCCCTCGACTAGCGTCAACACCGGGGAGCTGTTTTTT
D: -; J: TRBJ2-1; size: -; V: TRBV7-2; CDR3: CASSSLSYNEQFF; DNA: TGTGCCAGCAGCTCTCTCTCCTACAATGAGCAGTTCTTC
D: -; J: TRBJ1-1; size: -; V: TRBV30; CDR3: CAWSIPGREAFF; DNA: TGTGCCTGGAGTATTCCAGGGCGTGAGGCTTTCTTT